The 21 T cell receptor beta chains below all came from one sample that was sequenced in a study of read filtering for tumor transcriptome and immune sequencing. This library used approximately 390 ng RNA and molecular barcoded adaptors spanning alpha/delta and beta/gamma chains. TCRdb used MiXCR to reprocess the reads, holding one entry per CDR3 protein. The sample shows about 86,000 distinct CDR3 sequences, 10% to 15% of them seen only once. Sequencing input: a population of CD138-negative cells sorted from bone marrow. The source is a donor at least 40 years old with multiple myeloma.

The CDR3 is CASRIQGGDTQYF. The CDR3 nucleotides read TGTGCCAGCAGAATTCAGGGAGGAGATACGCAGTATTTT. The chain recombines TRBV14 with TRBJ2-3; D might be TRBD2 (6 bases). The V and J ends lost 6 bases and 5 bases respectively, with 12 bases between them. Germline CDR1 is SGHDN and CDR2 is FVKESK. The CDR3 runs to 13 residues.

The table lists this clonotype with many counts. The rearrangement joins TRBV25-1 to TRBJ2-2, with D maybe TRBD1 (6 bases). Trimming took off 4 bases at V and 5 bases at J, with 8 bases between the two ends. CDR3 size: 13 residues. Germline values: CDR1 MGHDK, CDR2 SYGVNS. CDR3: CASSGTATGELFF. CDR3 in DNA: TGTGCCAGCAGTGGGACAGCAACCGGGGAGCTGTTTTTT.

This clonotype appeared many times. One base away lies a much larger clone, so this may be a sequencing read error. J is TRBJ2-1 and V is TRBV25-1; D is unclear. Germline V gene data show CDR1 as MGHDK and CDR2 as SYGVNS. This CDR3 region has 17 residues. The CDR3, as DNA: TGTGCCAGCAGCCTCCCCCCGGGTCCGGGTCAGGCCAATGGGCAGTTCTTC. Its protein product is CASSLPPGPGQANGQFF.

This clonotype was found many times. The chain links TRBV7-2 to TRBJ2-5; 8 positions agree with TRBD1. The V gene end was trimmed by 0 bases and the J gene end by 2 bases; junction bases not matched to a gene: 2. Looked up from germline, CDR1 is SGHTA and CDR2 is FQGNSA. There are 15 residues in the CDR3. DNA for the CDR3: TGTGCCAGCAGCTTAGCGGGGGACAGGCAAGAGACCCAGTACTTC. Translated, it gives CASSLAGDRQETQYF.

As to this clonotype: A junction end diverges from the germline sequence, so it may reflect a read error. The genes are TRBV7-9 and TRBJ2-7, with TRBD1 identical over 7 bases. The germline CDR1 and CDR2 sequences are SEHNR and FQNEAQ (reference sequence). This CDR3 region has 12 residues. CDR3 amino acids: CDSSLGGKMQYF. For the CDR3, the DNA is TGTGACAGCAGCTTAGGGGGCAAGATGCAGTACTTC.

This clonotype was observed at least ten times. The chain combines TRBV30 with TRBJ2-1, with 9 bases fitting TRBD2. V was pared by 2 bases and J by 6 bases, with 5 bases of the junction left unmatched. Germline lookup yields CDR1 GTSNPN and CDR2 SVGIG (reference sequence). The CDR3 sequence is 14 residues long. CDR3 loop: CAWSPGLAINEQFF. The DNA for the CDR3 is TGTGCCTGGAGTCCTGGACTAGCGATCAATGAGCAGTTCTTC.

Of note for this clonotype: This may be a read error: a much more frequent sequence differs by one nucleotide. Here the CDR3 DNA reads TGCGCCAGCAGCTCAGAAGGGACTAGTAACGAGCAGTACTTC. Translating it yields CASSSEGTSNEQYF. The genes are TRBV5-1 and TRBJ2-7; the match to TRBD2 covers 8 bases. The CDR3 length is 14 residues. CDR1 and CDR2 (germline): SGHRS, YFSETQ. V dropped 3 bases and J dropped 5; count of bases not matched to a gene: 7.

In regard to this clonotype: The CDR3 does not close with the conserved phenylalanine or tryptophan, likely indicating a read error. It is unclear where the CDR3 begins or ends on the DNA, so no DNA is shown, and the CDR3 is as TCRdb lists it. Here the CDR3 reads CSARALGGLTNEQLL. This rearrangement joins TRBV20-1 to TRBJ2-1; the D call in the table, TRBD1, was not verified against the DNA. The CDR3 adds up to 15 amino acids, both ends counted. The germline V gene has CDR1 DFQATT and CDR2 SNEGSKA (reference sequence).

This clonotype has ten or more counts. This chain connects TRBV12-3 or TRBV12-4 to TRBJ2-1; unclear D gene. The CDR3 is 15 residues long. Between the trimmed V and J ends, which lost 4 bases and 9 bases, there was a span of 19 bases. The CDR3 sequence is CASSSSMGRRFEQFF. CDR3 coding DNA: TGTGCCAGCAGTTCCTCCATGGGCAGACGGTTTGAGCAGTTCTTC.

Ten or more counts support this clonotype. The chain couples TRBV7-2 to TRBJ2-1; 8 nucleotides match TRBD2. Trimming cost V 4 bases and J 4 bases; bases outside gene matches: 6. Germline values: CDR1 SGHTA, CDR2 FQGNSA. This CDR3 has 15 residues. The CDR3 DNA reads TGTGCCAGCAGCTCCTTAGCGGGAAGGTACAATGAGCAGTTCTTC. Translating gives CASSSLAGRYNEQFF.

This clonotype ranks as medium-sized (0.01 to 0.1%). This CDR3 is CSVEGIDYYNEQFF. The CDR3 region has the DNA TGCAGCGTTGAAGGAATTGACTACTACAATGAGCAGTTCTTC. V is TRBV29-1 and J is TRBJ2-1; possible D gene TRBD2, 5 bases. This CDR3 is built from 14 residues. Germline V gives CDR1 SQVTM, CDR2 ANQGSEA. V lost 1 base and J lost 3, with 10 bases in between.

This clonotype has a count of ten or more. This chain's CDR3 is CSVGGASSYEQYF. The CDR3 bases are TGCAGCGTTGGGGGGGCGAGCTCCTACGAGCAGTACTTC. The chain links TRBV29-1 to TRBJ2-7, with D tentatively TRBD1 or TRBD2 (6 bases each). The CDR3 is 13 amino acids. Germline values: CDR1 SQVTM, CDR2 ANQGSEA. V gave up 4 bases and J gave up 0 bases, with 10 bases separating them.

This clonotype was counted at least ten times. V usage is TRBV6-2 or TRBV6-3 and J usage is TRBJ1-5, with D maybe TRBD1 (5 bases). This CDR3 comprises 15 residues. V was pared by 8 bases and J by 0 bases, with 14 bases between. The germline V gene has CDR1 MNHEY and CDR2 SVGEGT. The CDR3 region is CASAQGLGSNQPQHF. The CDR3 bases are TGTGCCAGCGCCCAGGGTTTAGGTAGCAATCAGCCCCAGCATTTT.

This clonotype came up many times. This CDR3 reads CSASSDRDSYEQYF. DNA of the CDR3: TGCAGTGCTAGCTCCGACAGGGACTCCTACGAGCAGTACTTC. The V and J genes are TRBV20-1 and TRBJ2-7; 7 nucleotides line up with TRBD1. CDR3 length equals 14 residues. Germline CDR1 is DFQATT and CDR2 is SNEGSKA (reference sequence). Trimming took 3 bases from V and 0 from J; bases not matched to a gene: 5.

This clonotype has more than one count but fewer than ten. A clone one base away is much larger, so this may be a read error. The rearrangement uses TRBV20-1 and TRBJ1-5, with D uncertain. The CDR3 loop spans 15 amino acids. Germline V gene sequence: CDR1 DFQATT, CDR2 SNEGSKA (reference sequence). CDR3 nucleotide sequence: TGCAGTGCTAGAAAGGACCAAGGGAGCAATCAGCACCAGCATTTT. Translation gives CSARKDQGSNQHQHF.

This clonotype was seen at least ten times. This chain joins TRBV9 and TRBJ1-4, with 9 bases fitting TRBD1. Germline V gene sequence: CDR1 SGDLS, CDR2 YYNGEE. With 3 bases clipped from V and 0 bases from J, the junction kept 6 bases outside the gene matches. This CDR3 contains 17 residues. CDR3 protein: CASSAGTGHATNEKLFF. In nucleotides, the CDR3 is TGTGCCAGCAGCGCCGGGACAGGGCACGCAACTAATGAAAAACTGTTTTTT.

This clonotype was seen ten or more times. This chain joins TRBV7-2 and TRBJ2-3; D is undetermined. CDR3 length equals 14 residues. Trimming removed 1 base at V and 4 bases at J, with 9 bases between. Germline V gene lookup returns CDR1 SGHTA and CDR2 FQGNSA. CDR3 bases: TGTGCCAGCAGCTTAGGACTTAGGTCAGATACGCAGTATTTT. Amino acids: CASSLGLRSDTQYF.

The chain combines TRBV7-2 with TRBJ1-2; D call uncertain. The germline V and J ends were trimmed by 2 bases and 1 base, with 8 bases remaining between them. CDR1 and CDR2 (germline): SGHTA, FQGNSA. The CDR3 is 14 residues long. The CDR3 loop is CASSLSVNNYGYTF. The DNA for the CDR3 is TGTGCCAGCAGCTTATCAGTGAATAACTATGGCTACACCTTC.

The chain joins TRBV5-1 to TRBJ2-3; D unclear. Germline V gene lookup returns CDR1 SGHRS and CDR2 YFSETQ. V lost 0 bases to trimming and J lost 5 bases, with 7 bases between them. The CDR3 sequence is 13 residues long. The CDR3 DNA reads TGCGCCAGCAGCTTGGGACTGTTAGATACGCAGTATTTT. Amino acids: CASSLGLLDTQYF.

This clonotype was recorded at least ten times. The chain carries TRBV6-1 and TRBJ1-6; 7 nucleotides line up with TRBD1. The CDR3 is 17 amino acids. Trimming removed 7 bases from V and 10 bases from J; junction bases left unmatched: 19. Per germline, CDR1 MNHNS and CDR2 SASEGT. The CDR3 region is CASTALGGENPKSPLHF. The CDR3 DNA follows: TGTGCCAGCACCGCGCTAGGGGGCGAAAACCCGAAATCACCCCTCCACTTT.

This clonotype was picked up many times. The V and J genes are TRBV12-3 or TRBV12-4 and TRBJ2-4, with TRBD1 matching over 7 bases. The CDR3 is 14 residues long. J gave up 6 bases and V 6 bases, and 8 bases lay outside the gene matches. CDR3 region: CASSPETGSNIQYF. The CDR3 coding sequence is TGTGCCAGCAGCCCCGAGACAGGGTCAAACATTCAGTACTTC.